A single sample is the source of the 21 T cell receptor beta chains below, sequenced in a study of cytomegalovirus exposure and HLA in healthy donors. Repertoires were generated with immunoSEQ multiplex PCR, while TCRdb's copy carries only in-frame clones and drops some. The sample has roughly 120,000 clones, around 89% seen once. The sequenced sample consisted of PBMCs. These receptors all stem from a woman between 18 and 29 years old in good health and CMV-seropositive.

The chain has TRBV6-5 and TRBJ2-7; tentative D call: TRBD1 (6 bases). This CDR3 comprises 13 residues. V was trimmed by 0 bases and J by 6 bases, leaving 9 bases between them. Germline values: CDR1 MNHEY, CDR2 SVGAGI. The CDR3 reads CASSYSTRGEQYF. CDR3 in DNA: TGTGCCAGCAGTTACTCCACCAGGGGCGAGCAGTACTTC.

CDR3 sequence: CASSVPQGKGTDTQYF. The CDR3 coding sequence is TGTGCCAGCAGCGTACCACAGGGGAAGGGCACAGATACGCAGTATTTT. V and J are TRBV7-9 and TRBJ2-3; TRBD1 agrees at 7 bases. Germline loops: CDR1 SEHNR, CDR2 FQNEAQ (reference sequence). This CDR3 is 16 amino acids long. After removal of 5 bases from V and 1 base from J, the junction contained 9 bases not matched to a gene.

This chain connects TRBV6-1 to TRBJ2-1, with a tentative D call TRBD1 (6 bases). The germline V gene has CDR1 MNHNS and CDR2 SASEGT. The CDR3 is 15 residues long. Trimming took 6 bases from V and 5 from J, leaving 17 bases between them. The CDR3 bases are TGTGCCAGCAGCCTACAGGGCCCTAGGGACAATGAGCAGTTCTTC. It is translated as CASSLQGPRDNEQFF.

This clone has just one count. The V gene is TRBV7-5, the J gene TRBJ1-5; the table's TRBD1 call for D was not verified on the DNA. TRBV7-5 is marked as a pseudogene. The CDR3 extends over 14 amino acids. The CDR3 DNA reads TGTGCCAGAAGCGCCTACAGGGTCAATCAGCCCCAGCATTTT. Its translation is CARSAYRVNQPQHF.

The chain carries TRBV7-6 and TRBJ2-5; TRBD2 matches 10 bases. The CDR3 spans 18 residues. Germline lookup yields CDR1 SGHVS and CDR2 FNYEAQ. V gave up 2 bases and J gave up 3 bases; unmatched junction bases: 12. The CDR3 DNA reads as TGTGCCAGCAGCTTAAATATAATGTATAGCGGGAGGAAAGAGACCCAGTACTTC. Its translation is CASSLNIMYSGRKETQYF.

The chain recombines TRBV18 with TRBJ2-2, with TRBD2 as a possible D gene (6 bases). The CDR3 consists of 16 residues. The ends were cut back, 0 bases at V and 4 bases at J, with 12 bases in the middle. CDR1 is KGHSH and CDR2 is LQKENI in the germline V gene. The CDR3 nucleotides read TGTGCCAGCTCACCACCGTGGGGGGATCGCACCGGGGAGCTGTTTTTT. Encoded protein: CASSPPWGDRTGELFF.

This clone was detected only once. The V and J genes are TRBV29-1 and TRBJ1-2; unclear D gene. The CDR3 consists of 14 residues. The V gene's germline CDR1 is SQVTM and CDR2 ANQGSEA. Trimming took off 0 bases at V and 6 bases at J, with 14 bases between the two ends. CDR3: CSVEDRPLGNGYTF. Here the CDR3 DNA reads TGCAGCGTTGAAGATCGTCCGCTGGGCAATGGCTACACCTTC.

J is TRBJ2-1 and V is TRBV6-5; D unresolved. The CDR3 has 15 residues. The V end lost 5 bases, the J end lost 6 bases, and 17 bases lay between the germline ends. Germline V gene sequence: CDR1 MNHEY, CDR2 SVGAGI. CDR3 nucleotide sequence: TGTGCCAGCAGTATTCCGGGTCCAAGTTCCAATGAGCAGTTCTTC. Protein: CASSIPGPSSNEQFF.

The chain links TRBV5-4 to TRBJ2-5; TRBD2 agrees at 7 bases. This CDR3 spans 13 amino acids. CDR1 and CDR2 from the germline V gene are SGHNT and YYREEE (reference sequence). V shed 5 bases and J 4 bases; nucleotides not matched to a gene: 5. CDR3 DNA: TGTGCCAGCAGAGACAGCGGGGTAGAGACCCAGTACTTC. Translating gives CASRDSGVETQYF.

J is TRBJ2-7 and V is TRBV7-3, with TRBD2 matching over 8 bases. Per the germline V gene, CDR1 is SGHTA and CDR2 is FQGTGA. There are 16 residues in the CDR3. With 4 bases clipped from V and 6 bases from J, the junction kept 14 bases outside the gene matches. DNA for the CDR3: TGTGCCAGCAGCTCTTCGGGGGGGGGTATTCTCCGCGAGCAGTACTTC. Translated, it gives CASSSSGGGILREQYF.

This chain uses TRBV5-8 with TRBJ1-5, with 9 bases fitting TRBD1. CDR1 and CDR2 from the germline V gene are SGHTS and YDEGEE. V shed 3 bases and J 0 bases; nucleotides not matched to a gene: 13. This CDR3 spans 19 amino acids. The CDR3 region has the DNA TGTGCCAGCAGCTGGGACCGGGACAGGGCGAATTATAGCAATCAGCCCCAGCATTTT. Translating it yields CASSWDRDRANYSNQPQHF.

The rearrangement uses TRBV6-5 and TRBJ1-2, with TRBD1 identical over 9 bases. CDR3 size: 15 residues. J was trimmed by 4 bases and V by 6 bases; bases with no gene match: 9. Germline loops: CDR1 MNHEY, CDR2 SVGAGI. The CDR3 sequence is CASREDRGGSYGYTF. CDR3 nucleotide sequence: TGTGCCAGCAGGGAGGACAGGGGAGGAAGCTATGGCTACACCTTC.

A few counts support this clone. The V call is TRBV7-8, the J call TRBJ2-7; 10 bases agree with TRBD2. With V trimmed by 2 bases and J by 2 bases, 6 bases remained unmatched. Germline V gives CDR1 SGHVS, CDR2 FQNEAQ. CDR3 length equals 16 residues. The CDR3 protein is CASSLSASGGTYEQYF. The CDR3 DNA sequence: TGTGCCAGCAGCTTAAGCGCTAGCGGGGGCACCTACGAGCAGTACTTC.

This CDR3 reads CASSHPGQGVYEQYF. In nucleotides, the CDR3 is TGTGCCAGCAGCCACCCGGGACAGGGGGTCTACGAGCAGTACTTC. The chain couples TRBV13 to TRBJ2-7, with 11 bases aligning to TRBD1. J lost 3 bases, V lost 5 bases, and 6 bases had no gene match. CDR1 PRHDT and CDR2 FYEKMQ come from the germline V gene (reference sequence). This CDR3 spans 15 amino acids.

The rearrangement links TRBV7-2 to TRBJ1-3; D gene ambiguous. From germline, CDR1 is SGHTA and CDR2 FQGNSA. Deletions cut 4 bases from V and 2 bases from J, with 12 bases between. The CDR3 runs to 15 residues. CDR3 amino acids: CASSSGLNAGNTIYF. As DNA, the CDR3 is TGTGCCAGCAGCTCTGGCTTGAATGCTGGAAACACCATATATTTT.

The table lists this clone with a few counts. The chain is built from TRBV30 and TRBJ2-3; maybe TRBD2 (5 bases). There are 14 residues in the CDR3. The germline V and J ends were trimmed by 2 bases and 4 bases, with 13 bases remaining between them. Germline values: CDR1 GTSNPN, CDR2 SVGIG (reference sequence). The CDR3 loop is CAWSLASPADTQYF. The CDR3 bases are TGTGCCTGGAGTTTGGCTAGCCCGGCAGATACGCAGTATTTT.

The CDR3 here is CAVARGSGVNTEQYF. The CDR3 region has the DNA TGTGCCGTAGCGCGGGGCAGCGGGGTAAATACCGAGCAGTACTTC. V is TRBV7-9 and J is TRBJ2-7; the match to TRBD2 covers 7 bases. CDR1 SEHNR and CDR2 FQNEAQ come from the germline V gene (reference sequence). CDR3 length: 15 residues. Germline trimming cut 11 bases from V and 6 bases from J; bases unmatched to any gene: 19.

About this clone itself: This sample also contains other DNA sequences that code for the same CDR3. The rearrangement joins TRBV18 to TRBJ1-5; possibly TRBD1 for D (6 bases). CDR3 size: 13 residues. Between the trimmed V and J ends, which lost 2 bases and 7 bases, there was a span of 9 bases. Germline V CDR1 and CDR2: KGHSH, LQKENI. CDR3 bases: TGTGCCAGCTCACCATCGGGGGGCCAGCCCCAGCATTTT. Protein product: CASSPSGGQPQHF.

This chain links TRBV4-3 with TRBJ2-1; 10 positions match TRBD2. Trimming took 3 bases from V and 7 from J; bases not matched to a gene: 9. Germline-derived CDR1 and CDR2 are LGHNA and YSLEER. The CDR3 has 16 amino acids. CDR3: CASSHLSGTSANEQFF. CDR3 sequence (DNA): TGCGCCAGCAGCCATCTTTCCGGGACTAGCGCTAATGAGCAGTTCTTC.

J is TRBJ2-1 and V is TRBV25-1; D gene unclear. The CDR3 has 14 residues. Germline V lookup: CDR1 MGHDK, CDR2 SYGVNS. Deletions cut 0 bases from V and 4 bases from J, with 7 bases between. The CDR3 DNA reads TGTGCCAGCAGTGAATATCAGGTGTACAATGAGCAGTTCTTC. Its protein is CASSEYQVYNEQFF.

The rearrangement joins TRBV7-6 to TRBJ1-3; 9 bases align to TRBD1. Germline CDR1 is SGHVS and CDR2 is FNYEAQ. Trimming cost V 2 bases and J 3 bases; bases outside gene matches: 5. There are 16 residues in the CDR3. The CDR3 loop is CASSLLQGAVGNTIYF. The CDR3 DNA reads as TGTGCCAGCAGCTTACTACAGGGGGCCGTTGGAAACACCATATATTTT.